This T cell receptor (beta chain) is from a study of STAT5B mutations in CD4+ large granular lymphocyte leukemia. Note on this clone: The target antigen is unknown.

Germline V gene data show CDR1 as SGHNT and CDR2 as YYREEE (reference sequence). CDR3 length: 14 residues. V trimming: 4 bases; J trimming: 5 bases; junction bases outside the gene matches: 7. Points from the study as a whole: Top patient clones used TRBV06 genes more often: 8/27 versus 2/35 in controls. Without putative leukemic clones, patient CD4-sorted repertoires remained more clonal than healthy CD4+ repertoires.

Sequencing was at survey level. Original data processing: The detection floor for productive clonotype frequency was 2.59 x 10-5. Sequenced by immunoSEQ multiplex PCR; TCRdb stores in-frame clones only, minus some. V and J calls and clone size come straight from that table; D and trimming were deduced from the DNA. The data show tens of thousands of clones, just under 75% seen once. This clonotype originated in a human donor in good health. This chain uses TRBV5-4 with TRBJ1-1, with 8 bases fitting TRBD1. The sample comprised CD4+ T cells from blood buffy coats. The DNA of the CDR3 is TGTGCCAGCAGCCCCACAGGGGGGAGGACTGAAGCTTTCTTT. This gives the protein CASSPTGGRTEAFF.